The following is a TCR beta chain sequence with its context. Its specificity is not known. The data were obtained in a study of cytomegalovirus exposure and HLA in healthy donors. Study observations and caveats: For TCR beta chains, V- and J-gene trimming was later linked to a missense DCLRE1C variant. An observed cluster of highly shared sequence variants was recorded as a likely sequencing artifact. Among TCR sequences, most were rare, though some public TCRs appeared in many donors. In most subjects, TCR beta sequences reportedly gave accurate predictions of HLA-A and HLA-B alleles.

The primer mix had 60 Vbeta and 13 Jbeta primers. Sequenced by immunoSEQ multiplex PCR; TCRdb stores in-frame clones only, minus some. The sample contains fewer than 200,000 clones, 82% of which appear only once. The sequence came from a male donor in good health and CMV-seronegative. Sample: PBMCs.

The CDR3 loop is CASSFGDRKETQYF. The CDR3 region has the DNA TGTGCCAGCAGCTTCGGGGACAGAAAAGAGACCCAGTACTTC. The J gene is TRBJ2-5, the V gene TRBV7-3; 7 bases agree with TRBD1. Germline CDR1 and CDR2: SGHTA and FQGTGA. The CDR3 loop spans 14 amino acids. With V trimmed by 3 bases and J by 3 bases, 4 bases remained unmatched.